This TCR beta chain was profiled in a study of blood T cells in healthy people across ages. Broader study findings: From one million sequenced T cells, diversity estimates were lower bounds. Naive and antigen-experienced cells were not separated, limiting conclusive comparison. Any changes in expanded clonotypes were possibly confounded, as donor CMV status remained unknown.

Regarding this clonotype: Its matching antigen is unknown.

With each sample, at least 5.5 micrograms of total RNA were extracted. It was with a sample-barcoded 5' primer and a J-beta primer mix that a second PCR of about 6 to 12 cycles was run. From the 5' RACE reads, TCRdb called clonotypes with MiXCR, one entry per CDR3 protein. Of fewer than 2,000,000 distinct CDR3 sequences detected, about 39% appear once; the ten largest clones hold 20% to 25%. Germline values: CDR1 ENHRY, CDR2 SYGVKD. The CDR3 spans 15 residues. V was shortened by 7 bases and J by 0 bases, with 13 bases between the two germline ends. Input material: blood. The chain joins TRBV10-3 to TRBJ2-1; D may be TRBD1 (5 bases). This TCR derives from a human donor in good health. The CDR3 nucleotides are TGTGCCATCACGATGGACATAAGCTCCTACAATGAGCAGTTCTTC. Its translation: CAITMDISSYNEQFF.